Following are 31 T cell receptor beta chains from one sample sequenced in a study of beta chain features in type 1 diabetes. Isolated RNA was reverse transcribed in full, so expressed TCRB transcripts were sequenced. TCRdb's table, derived via immunoSEQ multiplex PCR, lists solely in-frame clones and lacks some. The sample contains about 370,000 clones, 8.5% to 10% of which appear only once. Which antigens these TCRs recognize remains unknown. Findings and limits, study-wide: TCRB CDR3s were moderately but significantly shorter in Type 1 diabetes patients in all four CD4+ subsets.

Sequenced material: central memory CD4+ T cells from blood. The origin of the receptors is a man aged 25-45 years with type 1 diabetes.

This clone was observed a few times. The chain couples TRBV11-2 to TRBJ1-4; TRBD1 might be the D (5 bases). The CDR3 contains 16 residues. Per the germline V gene, CDR1 is SGHAT and CDR2 is FQNNGV. V lost 0 bases and J 4 bases, leaving 12 bases between the germline ends. The CDR3, as DNA: TGTGCCAGCAGCTTAGATCTCAGGGTGGATAATGAAAAACTGTTTTTT. This gives the protein CASSLDLRVDNEKLFF.

This chain connects TRBV27 to TRBJ2-3; 8 nucleotides match TRBD1. CDR1 is MNHEY and CDR2 is SMNVEV in the germline V gene (reference sequence). V was clipped by 5 bases and J by 4 bases; unmatched bases: 5. This CDR3 is 14 amino acids long. CDR3 sequence: CASSRPGGPDTQYF. The CDR3 bases are TGTGCCAGCAGTCGGCCAGGGGGCCCAGATACGCAGTATTTT.

J is TRBJ2-1 and V is TRBV5-1; TRBD2 aligns across 7 bases. Germline values: CDR1 SGHRS, CDR2 YFSETQ. Losses at the gene ends were 6 bases for V and 4 bases for J; bases not matched to a gene: 4. This CDR3 comprises 13 residues. DNA for the CDR3: TGCGCCAGCAACGCGGGAGTTTACAATGAGCAGTTCTTC. Translated, it gives CASNAGVYNEQFF.

This clone has only a few counts. The chain has TRBV7-2 and TRBJ2-1, with a possible D match to TRBD2 (6 bases). V gave up 3 bases and J gave up 9 bases, with 12 bases separating them. The length of the CDR3 is 13 residues. Germline lookup yields CDR1 SGHTA and CDR2 FQGNSA. The CDR3 DNA sequence: TGTGCCAGCAGCTTTCTCGGGAGCCCTGAGCAGTTCTTC. Its protein product is CASSFLGSPEQFF. Full variable domain (remainder filled in from reference TRBV7-2 and TRBJ2-1): GAGVSQSPSNKVTEKGKDVELRCDPISGHTALYWYRQSLGQGLEFLIYFQGNSAPDKSGLPSDRFSAERTGGSVSTLTIQRTQQEDSAVYLCASSFLGSPEQFFGPGTRLTVL.

This clone turned up a few times. This sequence joins TRBV10-3 and TRBJ2-1, with 8 bases lining up with TRBD2. This CDR3 comprises 13 residues. The V gene's germline CDR1 is ENHRY and CDR2 SYGVKD. V was pared by 9 bases and J by 7 bases, with 8 bases of the junction left unmatched. The CDR3 loop reads CAISPGLVNEQFF. The CDR3 bases are TGTGCCATTTCTCCGGGACTAGTAAATGAGCAGTTCTTC.

This clone was counted between two and nine times. CDR3 region: CAISWGAGGQTGEQYF. DNA of the CDR3: TGTGCCATCAGTTGGGGAGCGGGGGGTCAGACGGGCGAGCAGTACTTC. The chain recombines TRBV10-3 with TRBJ2-7; 9 bases match TRBD2. CDR3 length: 16 amino acids. The germline gives CDR1 ENHRY, CDR2 SYGVKD. Germline trimming cut 5 bases from V and 6 bases from J; bases unmatched to any gene: 14.

A word on this clone: The junction shows a germline mismatch at one end, possibly a read error. This sequence joins TRBV6-1 and TRBJ2-7; D gene uncertain. Germline CDR1 is MNHNS and CDR2 is SASEGT. The CDR3 consists of 13 residues. CDR3 nucleotides: TGTGCCATCAGTGAAATGAACTCCTACGAGCAGTACTTC. Translated: CAISEMNSYEQYF.

This clone came up a few times. V is TRBV4-3 and J is TRBJ2-3; 8 positions match TRBD2. CDR3 size: 13 residues. Unmatched junction bases numbered 1, after V lost 4 bases and J lost 4 bases. Looked up from germline, CDR1 is LGHNA and CDR2 is YSLEER. The CDR3 bases are TGCGCCAGCAGCCCGGGAGGGGCAGATACGCAGTATTTT. Its translation: CASSPGGADTQYF.

V and J are TRBV30 and TRBJ1-3; D possibly corresponds to TRBD1 (5 bases). The V gene's germline CDR1 is GTSNPN and CDR2 SVGIG (reference sequence). The length of the CDR3 is 14 residues. The germline V and J ends were trimmed by 5 bases and 1 base, with 12 bases remaining between them. The CDR3 coding sequence is TGTGCCTGGGGGCCGGGGGGGTCTGGAAACACCATATATTTT. Encoded protein: CAWGPGGSGNTIYF.

This clone has more than one count but fewer than ten. The chain combines TRBV28 with TRBJ2-7; the match to TRBD1 covers 8 bases. The CDR3 extends over 13 amino acids. Losses at the gene ends were 4 bases for V and 6 bases for J; bases not matched to a gene: 5. The V gene's germline CDR1 is MDHEN and CDR2 SYDVKM. CDR3 in DNA: TGTGCCAGCAGTTGGGCCAGGGGGCTCGAGCAGTACTTC. Translated: CASSWARGLEQYF.

The chain carries TRBV28 and TRBJ2-5; D call uncertain. This CDR3 spans 14 amino acids. Per germline, CDR1 MDHEN and CDR2 SYDVKM. V was trimmed by 4 bases and J by 2 bases, leaving 11 bases between them. CDR3 nucleotides: TGTGCCAGCAGTTCACCGGGCCTACAAGAGACCCAGTACTTC. Amino acid sequence: CASSSPGLQETQYF.

The V call is TRBV19, the J call TRBJ2-5, with 8 bases identical to TRBD1. Germline-derived CDR1 and CDR2 are LNHDA and SQIVND (reference sequence). The CDR3 covers 14 residues. V gave up 4 bases and J gave up 3 bases; unmatched junction bases: 4. This CDR3 reads CASSKGQAEETQYF. CDR3 DNA: TGTGCCAGTAGTAAGGGACAGGCCGAAGAGACCCAGTACTTC.

This clone has just a few counts. The chain recombines TRBV18 with TRBJ1-5, with unresolved D. Germline CDR1 is KGHSH and CDR2 is LQKENI. V lost 3 bases, J lost 2 bases, and 11 bases lay in between. This CDR3 has 15 residues. CDR3 protein: CASSPVGTGNQPQHF. The CDR3 DNA follows: TGTGCCAGCTCACCCGTGGGAACTGGCAATCAGCCCCAGCATTTT. The full variable domain, in which reference TRBV18 and TRBJ1-5 provide the parts outside the CDR3, is NAGVMQNPRHLVRRRGQEARLRCSPMKGHSHVYWYRQLPEEGLKFMVYLQKENIIDESGMPKERFSAEFPKEGPSILRIQQVVRGDSAAYFCASSPVGTGNQPQHFGDGTRLSIL.

The chain carries TRBV13 and TRBJ2-3; D is tentatively TRBD1 or TRBD2 (5 bases each). The V end lost 4 bases, the J end lost 0 bases, and 8 bases lay between the germline ends. CDR1 is PRHDT, CDR2 FYEKMQ, per germline (reference sequence). The CDR3 contains 14 residues. Here the CDR3 DNA reads TGTGCCAGCAGCTCCTGGGGGAGCACAGATACGCAGTATTTT. It specifies CASSSWGSTDTQYF.

There are a few counts of this clone. The chain combines TRBV4-1 with TRBJ2-7, with TRBD2 identical over 13 bases. Trimming removed 0 bases from V and 2 bases from J; junction bases left unmatched: 4. CDR1 and CDR2 from the germline V gene are MGHRA and YSYEKL. CDR3 length: 17 residues. The CDR3 DNA reads as TGCGCCAGCAGCCAAGAGGGGACTAGCGGGACCCCCTACGAGCAGTACTTC. It specifies CASSQEGTSGTPYEQYF.

This chain uses TRBV28 with TRBJ1-4; the D gene is possibly TRBD1 (5 bases). V was pared by 6 bases and J by 3 bases, with 14 bases between. The CDR3 consists of 15 residues. Germline loops: CDR1 MDHEN, CDR2 SYDVKM. The CDR3 loop is CASRSGGAANEKLFF. The CDR3 DNA sequence: TGTGCCAGCAGGAGCGGAGGGGCGGCTAATGAAAAACTGTTTTTT.

The V gene is TRBV30, the J gene TRBJ2-5, with 13 bases that match TRBD2. With the DNA end fitting TRBJ2-7 better, the J assignment may be wrong. Germline V gene data show CDR1 as GTSNPN and CDR2 as SVGIG (reference sequence). This CDR3 comprises 15 residues. The CDR3 DNA is TGTGCCTGGAGTAAAGGACTAGCGGGAGTAAGCGAGCAGTACTTC. This translates into CAWSKGLAGVSEQYF.

This clone appeared many times. V is TRBV7-2 and J is TRBJ2-1; possible D gene TRBD2, 5 bases. Trimming left V 2 bases short and J 1 base short, with 6 bases between. Germline V gene lookup returns CDR1 SGHTA and CDR2 FQGNSA. This CDR3 comprises 14 residues. In DNA form, the CDR3 reads TGTGCCAGCAGCTTACTAGCTTCCTACAATGAGCAGTTCTTC. Residues: CASSLLASYNEQFF. Based on the CDR3 plus reference TRBV7-2 and TRBJ2-1, the full variable domain is GAGVSQSPSNKVTEKGKDVELRCDPISGHTALYWYRQSLGQGLEFLIYFQGNSAPDKSGLPSDRFSAERTGGSVSTLTIQRTQQEDSAVYLCASSLLASYNEQFFGPGTRLTVL.

This clone has a single count. The J gene is TRBJ2-5, the V gene TRBV7-6, with 10 bases lining up with TRBD2. The CDR3 sequence is 15 residues long. The germline V gene has CDR1 SGHVS and CDR2 FNYEAQ. V shed 5 bases and J 4 bases; nucleotides not matched to a gene: 7. In DNA, the CDR3 is TGTGCCAGCAGCCGAACAGCGGGAGGGGGAGAGACCCAGTACTTC. Translation gives CASSRTAGGGETQYF.

This clone was picked up many times. The chain uses TRBV18 and TRBJ2-7; D remains ambiguous. The V gene lost 6 bases and the J gene lost 1 base, with 7 bases spanning the gap. The CDR3 is 12 residues long. From germline, CDR1 is KGHSH and CDR2 LQKENI. The CDR3 here is CASSDGSYEQYF. The DNA of the CDR3 is TGTGCCAGCTCGGACGGATCCTACGAGCAGTACTTC.

The chain recombines TRBV6-5 with TRBJ2-7; TRBD1 might be the D (5 bases). V lost 4 bases and J lost 1, with 8 bases in between. Germline V gene sequence: CDR1 MNHEY, CDR2 SVGAGI. There are 13 residues in the CDR3. In DNA, the CDR3 is TGTGCCAGCAGTTCGACAGATTCCTACGAGCAGTACTTC. Translating gives CASSSTDSYEQYF.

The rearrangement uses TRBV28 and TRBJ2-6; D is unresolved. V was pared by 2 bases and J by 2 bases, with 7 bases between. This CDR3 is built from 15 residues. Germline CDR1 is MDHEN and CDR2 is SYDVKM. CDR3 DNA sequence: TGTGCCAGCAGTTTAATGGTACCTGGGGCCAACGTCCTGACTTTC. This encodes CASSLMVPGANVLTF. The variable domain in full, with the rest retrieved from reference TRBV28 and TRBJ2-6, is DVKVTQSSRYLVKRTGEKVFLECVQDMDHENMFWYRQDPGLGLRLIYFSYDVKMKEKGDIPEGYSVSREKKERFSLILESASTNQTSMYLCASSLMVPGANVLTFGAGSRLTVL.

This clone has a handful of counts. The rearrangement links TRBV5-4 to TRBJ2-5; a weak D match, TRBD2 (6 bases). In germline, CDR1 is SGHNT, CDR2 YYREEE (reference sequence). This CDR3 has 15 residues. V was trimmed by 0 bases and J by 3 bases, leaving 12 bases between them. The CDR3 DNA reads as TGTGCCAGCAGCTTGGACGGGGGTCGAGAAGAGACCCAGTACTTC. Translating gives CASSLDGGREETQYF.

This chain connects TRBV11-2 to TRBJ2-6; 9 bases are a match to TRBD1. V was pared by 8 bases and J by 4 bases, with 9 bases of the junction left unmatched. This CDR3 is 16 amino acids long. Per the germline V gene, CDR1 is SGHAT and CDR2 is FQNNGV. This chain's CDR3 is CASPGQGRWGANVLTF. The CDR3 region has the DNA TGTGCCAGCCCCGGACAGGGGCGATGGGGGGCCAACGTCCTGACTTTC.

This clone was seen many times. The chain recombines TRBV21-1 with TRBJ1-2. TRBV21-1 is a pseudogene locus. This CDR3 contains 16 residues. The chain's CDR3 is CASSNGTRSSNYGYTF. The CDR3 DNA sequence: TGTGCCAGCAGCAATGGGACTAGGAGTAGTAACTATGGCTACACCTTC.

CDR3 amino acids: CASSYWGTRGNEQFF. CDR3 coding DNA: TGTGCCAGCAGTTACTGGGGGACTAGAGGCAATGAGCAGTTCTTC. The rearrangement links TRBV6-5 to TRBJ2-1, with 8 bases fitting TRBD2. This CDR3 is built from 15 residues. With 1 base clipped from V and 6 bases from J, the junction kept 5 bases outside the gene matches. CDR1 and CDR2 (germline): MNHEY, SVGAGI.

In this sample, this clone turned up a few times. The chain employs TRBV10-1 and TRBJ1-1; D is unclear. This CDR3 spans 12 amino acids. Trimming took 4 bases from V and 3 from J, leaving 6 bases between them. CDR1 is WNHNN and CDR2 is SYGVQD in the germline V gene (reference sequence). In DNA, the CDR3 is TGCGCCAGCAGTGGCCCTGACACTGAAGCTTTCTTT. Its protein is CASSGPDTEAFF.

The rearrangement links TRBV28 to TRBJ1-2; no clear D. The V gene's germline CDR1 is MDHEN and CDR2 SYDVKM. The CDR3 has 11 amino acids. V shed 6 bases and J shed 7 bases, with 9 bases lying between them. CDR3 protein: CASREGSGYTF. CDR3 nucleotide sequence: TGTGCCAGCAGGGAGGGTAGTGGCTACACCTTC.

This clone has only a few counts. In the same sample, other DNA sequences code for this CDR3. This chain links TRBV5-1 with TRBJ2-7; no clear D. This CDR3 region has 12 residues. The germline V gene has CDR1 SGHRS and CDR2 YFSETQ. Trimming left V 0 bases short and J 4 bases short, with 5 bases between. In nucleotides, the CDR3 is TGCGCCAGCAGCTTGGACGGGTACGAGCAGTACTTC. This sequence encodes CASSLDGYEQYF.

The genes are TRBV27 and TRBJ2-3; 8 bases are a match to TRBD1. The CDR3 is 14 amino acids. After removal of 10 bases from V and 0 bases from J, the junction contained 6 bases not matched to a gene. The germline gives CDR1 MNHEY, CDR2 SMNVEV (reference sequence). The CDR3 is CATQQGVSTDTQYF. The CDR3 DNA follows: TGTGCCACTCAACAGGGGGTTAGCACAGATACGCAGTATTTT.

This chain joins TRBV2 and TRBJ1-1, with D perhaps TRBD1 (5 bases). The CDR3 is 16 amino acids. Trimming pared 6 bases from V and 2 bases from J, leaving 19 bases between. CDR1 and CDR2 (germline): SNHLY, FYNNEI. The CDR3 sequence: CASSQGRLIGNTEAFF. In DNA form, the CDR3 reads TGTGCCAGCAGCCAGGGACGCCTGATAGGCAACACTGAAGCTTTCTTT.